These T cell receptor beta chains were read from a single sample in a study of regulatory T cells in long-lasting Graves disease. TCRdb re-called the multiplex PCR reads with MiXCR, one entry per CDR3 protein. The sample includes 500,000 or so distinct CDR3 sequences, roughly 16% of them seen just once. The sample was also reused in another study, on T cells in Graves' hyperthyroidism and ophthalmopathy.

Sequences were derived from peripheral blood mononuclear cells (PBMCs), sampled at new diagnosis, from a patient treated with antithyroid drugs. The source of these receptors is a woman aged 35-65 years with Graves disease. Each CDR3 is given without its conserved first and last residue. D genes are given only for firm matches. Some rows mark clone size as missing; the rest say once, few, many or name a class of expanded clone.

D: TRBD1
V: TRBV12-3/TRBV12-4
size: few
J: TRBJ1-2
length: 11
CDR3: ASTKGQGYGYT

D: -
V: TRBV3-1
size: many
J: TRBJ1-1
length: 13
CDR3: ASSLRDLGDTEAF

D: TRBD2
V: TRBV5-1
size: many
J: TRBJ2-1
length: 15
CDR3: ASSPGTSGESYNEQF

D: TRBD1
V: TRBV28
size: -
J: TRBJ1-2
length: 10
CDR3: ATTGVVDGYT

D: -
V: TRBV20-1
size: many
J: TRBJ2-1
length: 12
CDR3: SAAGGTHPNEQF

D: TRBD1
V: TRBV7-9
size: -
J: TRBJ1-4
length: 15
CDR3: ASSSLQGAASNEKLF

D: TRBD1
V: TRBV12-3/TRBV12-4
size: many
J: -
length: 13
CDR3: ASSTRQGAAKQAF

D: -
V: TRBV7-9
size: -
J: TRBJ2-1
length: 13
CDR3: ASSSRSSTYDEQF

D: -
V: TRBV4-2
size: -
J: TRBJ2-2
length: 16
CDR3: ASSSKTKGYANTGELF

D: TRBD2
V: TRBV7-8
size: -
J: TRBJ2-5
length: 14
CDR3: ASTTRKRGGGETQY

D: -
V: TRBV5-1
size: many
J: TRBJ1-6
length: 12
CDR3: ASSPDSYNSPLH

D: -
V: TRBV2
size: many
J: TRBJ1-1
length: 11
CDR3: ASLQGVNTEAF

D: -
V: TRBV3-1
size: many
J: TRBJ1-6
length: 11
CDR3: ASSARGDPPLH